These T cell receptor beta chains were read from a single sample in a study of blood T cell repertoires in COVID-19. Here immunoSEQ multiplex PCR was the method, and the copy in TCRdb shows in-frame clones only, minus some. The sample records about 40,000 clones, approximately 90% being singletons. Sequenced material: peripheral blood. These receptors originate from a woman younger than 45 in a cohort sampled during active COVID-19. Each CDR3 is given with its conserved first and last residue. Fields, in order: CDR3 protein, CDR3 DNA, V gene, clone size, J gene, D gene. The D gene is left open where the match is weak. Size is omitted from some rows. Given values are once, few, many or a class for expanded clones.

CDR3 protein: CASSFHSSGSYEQYF; CDR3 DNA: TGTGCCAGCAGCTTCCACTCTAGCGGGAGTTACGAGCAGTACTTC; V gene: TRBV7-2; clone size: NA; J gene: TRBJ2-7; D gene: TRBD2
CDR3 protein: CASSGTGEETQYF; CDR3 DNA: TGTGCCAGCAGCGGGACAGGGGAAGAGACCCAGTACTTC; V gene: TRBV11-1; clone size: NA; J gene: TRBJ2-5; D gene: TRBD1
CDR3 protein: CASSETSALTDTQYF; CDR3 DNA: TGTGCCAGCAGCGAGACTAGCGCCCTCACAGATACGCAGTATTTT; V gene: TRBV9; clone size: NA; J gene: TRBJ2-3; D gene: TRBD2
CDR3 protein: CASSYRSRPYGYTF; CDR3 DNA: TGTGCCAGCAGTTACAGGTCCCGGCCCTATGGCTACACCTTC; V gene: TRBV28; clone size: once; J gene: TRBJ1-2; D gene: NA
CDR3 protein: CASSEDREWREKLFF; CDR3 DNA: TGTGCCAGCAGCGAAGACAGGGAGTGGCGGGAAAAACTGTTTTTT; V gene: TRBV7-8; clone size: NA; J gene: TRBJ1-4; D gene: TRBD1
CDR3 protein: CASSFLAGLQETQYF; CDR3 DNA: TGTGCCAGCAGCTTTCTAGCGGGACTGCAAGAGACCCAGTACTTC; V gene: TRBV7-9; clone size: NA; J gene: TRBJ2-5; D gene: TRBD2
CDR3 protein: CATTGTQNIQYF; CDR3 DNA: TGTGCCACGACAGGGACCCAAAACATTCAGTACTTC; V gene: TRBV15; clone size: NA; J gene: TRBJ2-4; D gene: TRBD1
CDR3 protein: CSARGGRVEYF; CDR3 DNA: TGCAGTGCTCGAGGGGGCAGGGTGGAGTACTTC; V gene: TRBV20-1; clone size: NA; J gene: TRBJ2-7; D gene: TRBD1
CDR3 protein: CASRTGGSNYGYTF; CDR3 DNA: TGTGCCAGTAGGACAGGGGGGTCTAACTATGGCTACACCTTC; V gene: TRBV19; clone size: NA; J gene: TRBJ1-2; D gene: TRBD1
CDR3 protein: CASSRTGLAGLHNEQFF; CDR3 DNA: TGCGCCAGCAGCCGCACAGGACTAGCGGGGTTACACAATGAGCAGTTCTTC; V gene: TRBV5-1; clone size: once; J gene: TRBJ2-1; D gene: TRBD2
CDR3 protein: CSAEGLGRGTGELFF; CDR3 DNA: TGCAGCGCAGAAGGATTGGGGCGAGGCACCGGGGAGCTGTTTTTT; V gene: TRBV29-1; clone size: NA; J gene: TRBJ2-2; D gene: NA
CDR3 protein: CASSYSGGRYF; CDR3 DNA: TGTGCCAGCAGTTACTCGGGAGGACGATACTTC; V gene: TRBV6-6; clone size: NA; J gene: TRBJ2-7; D gene: NA
CDR3 protein: CASSPPAGTGYYNEQFF; CDR3 DNA: TGTGCCAGCTCACCACCGGCCGGGACAGGGTACTACAATGAGCAGTTCTTC; V gene: TRBV18; clone size: NA; J gene: TRBJ2-1; D gene: TRBD1
CDR3 protein: CASSLTGEQPQHF; CDR3 DNA: TGTGCCAGCAGTTTGACAGGGGAACAGCCCCAGCATTTT; V gene: TRBV28; clone size: few; J gene: TRBJ1-5; D gene: TRBD1
CDR3 protein: CASSLASGGRNEQFF; CDR3 DNA: TGTGCCAGCAGCTTAGCTTCGGGAGGAAGAAATGAGCAGTTCTTC; V gene: TRBV7-2; clone size: NA; J gene: TRBJ2-1; D gene: TRBD2
CDR3 protein: CASSTSGSSYEQYF; CDR3 DNA: TGTGCCAGCTCGACTAGCGGGAGCTCCTACGAGCAGTACTTC; V gene: TRBV2; clone size: NA; J gene: TRBJ2-7; D gene: TRBD2
CDR3 protein: CASSSGQGAGNEQYF; CDR3 DNA: TGTGCCAGCAGTTCCGGACAGGGGGCGGGAAACGAGCAGTACTTC; V gene: TRBV6-6; clone size: NA; J gene: TRBJ2-7; D gene: TRBD1
CDR3 protein: CASATGGNEAFF; CDR3 DNA: TGTGCCAGCGCTACAGGGGGCAATGAAGCTTTCTTT; V gene: TRBV28; clone size: NA; J gene: TRBJ1-1; D gene: TRBD1
CDR3 protein: CASSLFGGMNTGELFF; CDR3 DNA: TGTGCCAGCAGCTTGTTTGGGGGGATGAACACCGGGGAGCTGTTTTTT; V gene: TRBV5-8; clone size: once; J gene: TRBJ2-2; D gene: NA
CDR3 protein: CASSEVSSGRIKKYF; CDR3 DNA: TGTGCCAGCAGTGAAGTTTCCAGCGGGAGAATTAAGAAGTACTTC; V gene: TRBV2; clone size: NA; J gene: TRBJ2-7; D gene: TRBD2
CDR3 protein: CASSQDGGRAREQFF; CDR3 DNA: TGTGCCAGCAGCCAAGATGGCGGGAGGGCCCGTGAGCAGTTCTTC; V gene: TRBV14; clone size: NA; J gene: TRBJ2-1; D gene: TRBD2
CDR3 protein: CASSLSGGIGYGYTF; CDR3 DNA: TGTGCCAGCAGTTTGTCTGGAGGGATAGGCTATGGCTACACCTTC; V gene: TRBV28; clone size: NA; J gene: TRBJ1-2; D gene: NA
CDR3 protein: CASSLVSVLESEQFF; CDR3 DNA: TGTGCCAGCAGCTTGGTGAGTGTACTAGAATCTGAGCAGTTCTTC; V gene: TRBV7-3; clone size: NA; J gene: TRBJ2-1; D gene: NA
CDR3 protein: CASSQDVTAFSYNEQFF; CDR3 DNA: TGTGCCAGCAGCCAAGATGTGACAGCCTTCTCCTACAATGAGCAGTTCTTC; V gene: TRBV3-1/TRBV3-2; clone size: NA; J gene: TRBJ2-1; D gene: NA
CDR3 protein: CASSFDLSRGAFF; CDR3 DNA: TGTGCCAGCAGCTTCGATCTCAGCCGGGGAGCTTTCTTT; V gene: TRBV5-5; clone size: NA; J gene: TRBJ1-1; D gene: NA
CDR3 protein: CASSSQGGHTGELFF; CDR3 DNA: TGTGCCAGCAGCTCCCAGGGGGGCCACACCGGGGAGCTGTTTTTT; V gene: TRBV27; clone size: NA; J gene: TRBJ2-2; D gene: NA
CDR3 protein: CASSQASGSSYNEQFF; CDR3 DNA: TGTGCCAGCAGCCAAGCTAGCGGGAGCTCCTACAATGAGCAGTTCTTC; V gene: TRBV3-1/TRBV3-2; clone size: NA; J gene: TRBJ2-1; D gene: TRBD2
CDR3 protein: CASSEERAGANVLTF; CDR3 DNA: TGTGCCAGCAGTGAAGAGCGGGCTGGGGCCAACGTCCTGACTTTC; V gene: TRBV2; clone size: NA; J gene: TRBJ2-6; D gene: NA
CDR3 protein: CASSSLAGSSYNEQFF; CDR3 DNA: TGTGCCAGCAGTAGTTTAGCGGGTAGCTCCTACAATGAGCAGTTCTTC; V gene: TRBV11-3; clone size: NA; J gene: TRBJ2-1; D gene: TRBD2
CDR3 protein: CASSTGTGSFGGSTDTQYF; CDR3 DNA: TGTGCCAGCAGTACCGGGACAGGATCTTTTGGTGGTAGCACAGATACGCAGTATTTT; V gene: TRBV2; clone size: once; J gene: TRBJ2-3; D gene: TRBD1
CDR3 protein: CASSLYGGRLDEQYF; CDR3 DNA: TGTGCCAGCAGCTTATATGGCGGGAGACTCGACGAGCAGTACTTC; V gene: TRBV7-6; clone size: NA; J gene: TRBJ2-7; D gene: TRBD2
CDR3 protein: CAISETGGTTEKLFF; CDR3 DNA: TGTGCCATCAGCGAAACAGGGGGCACTACGGAAAAACTGTTTTTT; V gene: TRBV10-3; clone size: NA; J gene: TRBJ1-4; D gene: TRBD1
CDR3 protein: CATQDRPYQETQYF; CDR3 DNA: TGTGCCACCCAGGACAGGCCCTACCAAGAGACCCAGTACTTC; V gene: TRBV28; clone size: NA; J gene: TRBJ2-5; D gene: TRBD1